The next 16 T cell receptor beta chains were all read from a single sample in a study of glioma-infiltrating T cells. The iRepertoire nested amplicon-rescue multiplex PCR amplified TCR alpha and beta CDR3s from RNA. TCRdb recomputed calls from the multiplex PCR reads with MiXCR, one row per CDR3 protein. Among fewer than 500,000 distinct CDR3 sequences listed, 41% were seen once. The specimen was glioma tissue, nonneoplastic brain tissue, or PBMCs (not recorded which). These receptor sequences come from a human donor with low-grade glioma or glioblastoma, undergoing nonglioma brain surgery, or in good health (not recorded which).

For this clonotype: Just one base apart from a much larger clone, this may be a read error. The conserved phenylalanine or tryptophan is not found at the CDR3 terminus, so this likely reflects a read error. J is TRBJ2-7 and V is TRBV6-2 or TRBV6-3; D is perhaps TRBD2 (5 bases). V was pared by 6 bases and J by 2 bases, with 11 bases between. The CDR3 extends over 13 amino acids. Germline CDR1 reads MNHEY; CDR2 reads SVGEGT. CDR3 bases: TGTGCCAGCAGGCCCAGCGGTACCTACGAGCAGTACTTG. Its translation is CASRPSGTYEQYL.

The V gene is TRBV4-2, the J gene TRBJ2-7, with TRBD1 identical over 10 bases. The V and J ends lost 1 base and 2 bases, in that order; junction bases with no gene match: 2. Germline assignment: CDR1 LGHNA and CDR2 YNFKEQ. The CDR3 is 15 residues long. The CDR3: CASSQGDRGTYEQYF. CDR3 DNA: TGTGCCAGCAGCCAAGGGGACAGGGGTACCTACGAGCAGTACTTC.

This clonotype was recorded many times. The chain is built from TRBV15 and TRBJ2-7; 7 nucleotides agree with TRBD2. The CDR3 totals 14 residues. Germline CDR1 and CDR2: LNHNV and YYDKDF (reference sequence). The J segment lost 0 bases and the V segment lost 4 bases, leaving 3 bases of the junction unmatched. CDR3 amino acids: CATSKAGSSYEQYF. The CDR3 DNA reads TGTGCCACCAGCAAAGCGGGGAGCTCCTACGAGCAGTACTTC.

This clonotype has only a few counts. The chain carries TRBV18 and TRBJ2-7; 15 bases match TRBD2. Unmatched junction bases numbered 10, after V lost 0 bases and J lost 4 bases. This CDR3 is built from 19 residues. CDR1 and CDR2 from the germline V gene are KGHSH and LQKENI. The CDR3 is CASSPPGLAGGPRPYEQYF. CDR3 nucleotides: TGTGCCAGCTCACCACCAGGACTAGCGGGAGGGCCGAGACCGTACGAGCAGTACTTC.

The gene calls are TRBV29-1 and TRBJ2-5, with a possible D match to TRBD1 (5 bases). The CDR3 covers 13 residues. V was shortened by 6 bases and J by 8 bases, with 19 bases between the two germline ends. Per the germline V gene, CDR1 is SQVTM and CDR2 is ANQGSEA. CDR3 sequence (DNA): TGCAGCGTCGGCCGGAACCCAGGACATACCCAGTACTTC. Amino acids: CSVGRNPGHTQYF. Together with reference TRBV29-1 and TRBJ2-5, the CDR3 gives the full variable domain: SAVISQKPSRDICQRGTSLTIQCQVDSQVTMMFWYRQQPGQSLTLIATANQGSEATYESGFVIDKFPISRPNLTFSTLTVSNMSPEDSSIYLCSVGRNPGHTQYFGPGTRLLVL.

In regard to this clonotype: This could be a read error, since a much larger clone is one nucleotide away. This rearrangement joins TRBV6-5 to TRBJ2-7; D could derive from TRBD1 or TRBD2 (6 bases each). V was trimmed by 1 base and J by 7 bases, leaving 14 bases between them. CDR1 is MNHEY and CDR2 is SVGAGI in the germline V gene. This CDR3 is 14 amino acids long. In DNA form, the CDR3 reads TGTGCCAGCAGTTACTACGGGGGCGAGTGTGAGCAGTACTTC. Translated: CASSYYGGECEQYF.

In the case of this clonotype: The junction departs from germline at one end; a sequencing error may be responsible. CDR3 coding DNA: TGTGCCATCAGTTTTGGGCACGCCCAAGAGATCCAGTACTTC. Protein: CAISFGHAQEIQYF. V gene TRBV28 combines with J gene TRBJ2-5; D uncertain. The germline CDR1 and CDR2 sequences are MDHEN and SYDVKM. The CDR3 loop spans 14 amino acids.

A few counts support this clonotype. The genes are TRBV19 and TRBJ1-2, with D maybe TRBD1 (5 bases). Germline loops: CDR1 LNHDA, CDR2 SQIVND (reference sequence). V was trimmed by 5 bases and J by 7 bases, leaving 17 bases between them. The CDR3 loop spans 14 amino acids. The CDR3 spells CASSAPPEGIGYTF. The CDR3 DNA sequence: TGTGCCAGTAGTGCACCTCCGGAGGGGATTGGCTACACCTTC.

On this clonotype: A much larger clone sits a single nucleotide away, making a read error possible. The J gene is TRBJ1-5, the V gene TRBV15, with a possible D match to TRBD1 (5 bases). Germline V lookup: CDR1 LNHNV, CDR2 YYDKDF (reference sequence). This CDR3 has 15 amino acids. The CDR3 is CATSRGYRTGQPKHF. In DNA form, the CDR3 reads TGTGCCACCAGCAGAGGGTACAGGACCGGGCAGCCCAAGCATTTT.

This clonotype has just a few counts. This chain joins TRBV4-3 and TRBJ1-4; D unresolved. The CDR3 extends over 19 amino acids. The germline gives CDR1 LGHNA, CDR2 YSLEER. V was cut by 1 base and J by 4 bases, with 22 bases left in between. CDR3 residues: CASSQGTGGGGILNEKLFF. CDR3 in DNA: TGCGCCAGCAGCCAAGGGACCGGAGGCGGTGGCATCCTTAATGAAAAACTGTTTTTT.

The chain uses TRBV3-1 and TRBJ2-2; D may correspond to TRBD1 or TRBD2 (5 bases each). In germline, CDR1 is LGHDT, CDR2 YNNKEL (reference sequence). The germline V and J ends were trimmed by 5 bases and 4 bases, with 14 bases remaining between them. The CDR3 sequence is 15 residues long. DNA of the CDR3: TGTGCCAGCAGCGCGACCGGGACGCCCACCGGGGAGCTGTTTTTT. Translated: CASSATGTPTGELFF.

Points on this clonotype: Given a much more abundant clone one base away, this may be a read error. DNA of the CDR3: TGTGCCAGCAGTTTGAAGGGGGAAACCTACAATGAGCAGTTCTTC. It is translated as CASSLKGETYNEQFF. The rearrangement uses TRBV6-2 or TRBV6-3 and TRBJ2-1; D possibly corresponds to TRBD1 (6 bases). V was shortened by 4 bases and J by 2 bases, with 12 bases between the two germline ends. This CDR3 has 15 residues. The germline V gene has CDR1 MNHEY and CDR2 SVGEGT.

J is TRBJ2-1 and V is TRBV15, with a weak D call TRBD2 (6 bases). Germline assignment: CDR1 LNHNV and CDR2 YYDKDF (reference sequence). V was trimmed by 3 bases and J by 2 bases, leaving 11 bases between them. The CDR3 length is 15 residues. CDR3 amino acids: CATSSPGVAYNEQFF. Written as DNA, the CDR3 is TGTGCCACCAGCAGCCCGGGAGTGGCCTACAATGAGCAGTTCTTC.

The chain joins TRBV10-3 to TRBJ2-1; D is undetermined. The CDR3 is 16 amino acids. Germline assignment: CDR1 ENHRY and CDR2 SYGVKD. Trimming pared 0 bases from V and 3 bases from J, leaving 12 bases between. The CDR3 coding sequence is TGTGCCATCAGTGAGTCGGGTCAGAGCCTCTACAATGAGCAGTTCTTC. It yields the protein CAISESGQSLYNEQFF.

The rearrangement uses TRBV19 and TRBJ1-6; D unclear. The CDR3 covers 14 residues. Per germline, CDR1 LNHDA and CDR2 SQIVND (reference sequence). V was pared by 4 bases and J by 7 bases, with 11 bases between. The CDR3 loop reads CASSTQLLNSPLHF. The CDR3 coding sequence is TGTGCCAGTAGTACACAGCTGCTCAATTCACCCCTCCACTTT.

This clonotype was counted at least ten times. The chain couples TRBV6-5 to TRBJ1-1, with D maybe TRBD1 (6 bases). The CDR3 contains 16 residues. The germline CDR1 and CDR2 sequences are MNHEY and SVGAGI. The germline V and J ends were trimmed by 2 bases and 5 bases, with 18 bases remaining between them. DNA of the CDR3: TGTGCCAGCAGTTACGGGCAGGGGAGCGGGGAGACTGAAGCTTTCTTT. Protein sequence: CASSYGQGSGETEAFF.